The entry below gives a single T cell receptor beta chain sequence along with its context. The antigen is unknown. TCR beta CDR3 sequences were amplified from RNA transcripts. Researchers ran a first-round RT-PCR on the TCR CDR3 using the HTBI primer set. TCRdb re-analysed the multiplex PCR reads in MiXCR, keeping a single row per CDR3 protein. The sample gives about 350,000 distinct CDR3 sequences, about 15% of which show up once; around 23% is in the top ten. This sample is drawn from a study of T cells in Graves' hyperthyroidism and ophthalmopathy. Study-wide results and limits: Blood held most thyroid clonotypes expanded above 0.001 frequency.

Sequencing was done on a sample of blood. This sequence was found in a woman aged 30 to 39 with Graves' hyperthyroidism.

CDR3 DNA: TGTGCCACCAGTGAAGAAAAGCAGGGCTACACCTTC. Protein sequence: CATSEEKQGYTF. This chain links TRBV24-1 with TRBJ1-2; D remains unclear. The CDR3 consists of 12 residues. Germline V gene data show CDR1 as KGHDR and CDR2 as SFDVKD. V lost 4 bases, J lost 8 bases, and 10 bases lay in between.